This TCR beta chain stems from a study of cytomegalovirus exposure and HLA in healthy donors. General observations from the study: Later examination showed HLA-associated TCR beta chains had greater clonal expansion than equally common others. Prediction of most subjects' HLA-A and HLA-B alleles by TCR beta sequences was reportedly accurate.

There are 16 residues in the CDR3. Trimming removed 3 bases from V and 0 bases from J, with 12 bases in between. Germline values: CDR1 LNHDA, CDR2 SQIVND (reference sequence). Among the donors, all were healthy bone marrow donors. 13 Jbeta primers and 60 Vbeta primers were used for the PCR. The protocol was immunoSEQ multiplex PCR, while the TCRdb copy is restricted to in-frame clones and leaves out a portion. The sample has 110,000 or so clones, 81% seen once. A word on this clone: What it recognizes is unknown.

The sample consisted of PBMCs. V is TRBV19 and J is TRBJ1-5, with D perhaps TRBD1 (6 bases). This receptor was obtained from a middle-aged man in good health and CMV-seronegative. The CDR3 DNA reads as TGTGCCAGTAGTATTCGGACAGACCCTAGCAATCAGCCCCAGCATTTT. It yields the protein CASSIRTDPSNQPQHF. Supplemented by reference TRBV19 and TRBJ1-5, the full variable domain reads DGGITQSPKYLFRKEGQNVTLSCEQNLNHDAMYWYRQDPGQGLRLIYYSQIVNDFQKGDIAEGYSVSREKKESFPLTVTSAQKNPTAFYLCASSIRTDPSNQPQHFGDGTRLSIL.